The 7 T cell receptor beta chains presented below share a single source sample, sequenced in a study of blood T cell repertoires in COVID-19 (dated by TCRdb to 2019 to 2021). Library preparation employed the immunoSEQ multiplex PCR assay. TCRdb obtained this table from immuneACCESS and retained in-frame rearrangements with V and J assigned. These tables miss some clones; where compared with another copy, unresolved V genes account for less than half of the shortfall, and the remainder is unexplained. The sample profile shows about 170,000 clones; roughly 82% of them were found once. The ten top clones hold about 7.7% of the sample. The sample was peripheral blood. The receptors originated from a woman between 35 and 50 years old with COVID-19, enrolled during active disease.

The CDR3 DNA follows: TGTGCCAGCAGCTTAACTAGCGGGAGGGCCAATGAGCAGTTCTTC. It codes for CASSLTSGRANEQFF. The V and J genes are TRBV7-3 and TRBJ2-1, with TRBD2 matching over 11 bases. Per the germline V gene, CDR1 is SGHTA and CDR2 is FQGTGA. This CDR3 region has 15 residues. V trimming: 0 bases; J trimming: 6 bases; junction bases outside the gene matches: 1.

V usage is TRBV19 and J usage is TRBJ1-5, with 11 positions matching TRBD1. Per the germline V gene, CDR1 is LNHDA and CDR2 is SQIVND (reference sequence). Unmatched junction bases numbered 2, after V lost 3 bases and J lost 4 bases. This CDR3 is 15 amino acids long. The CDR3 sequence is CASSIRDRGNQPQHF. Written as DNA, the CDR3 is TGTGCCAGTAGTATTAGGGACAGGGGGAATCAGCCCCAGCATTTT.

The rearrangement links TRBV4-2 to TRBJ1-1, with TRBD1 matching over 7 bases. Per germline, CDR1 LGHNA and CDR2 YNFKEQ. The CDR3 consists of 14 residues. The V segment lost 4 bases and the J segment 6 bases; nucleotides outside the gene matches: 8. The chain's CDR3 is CASSRGDRDPEAFF. As DNA, the CDR3 is TGTGCCAGCAGCCGAGGAGACAGGGACCCTGAAGCTTTCTTT.

V usage is TRBV20-1 and J usage is TRBJ2-5, with a tentative D call TRBD1 (5 bases). The CDR3 sequence is 11 residues long. The germline V gene has CDR1 DFQATT and CDR2 SNEGSKA (reference sequence). The DNA for the CDR3 is TGCGGGAACGCGAAGGGGGAGACCCAGTACTTC. As protein: CGNAKGETQYF.

The V call is TRBV7-3, the J call TRBJ2-5; 8 bases map to TRBD2. Germline assignment: CDR1 SGHTA and CDR2 FQGTGA. J gave up 4 bases and V 3 bases, and 4 bases lay outside the gene matches. CDR3 length equals 14 residues. The CDR3 nucleotides are TGTGCCAGCAGCTTCAGCGGGAGAGGAGAGACCCAGTACTTC. This translates into CASSFSGRGETQYF.

The chain is built from TRBV2 and TRBJ1-3; 8 bases line up with TRBD1. Germline values: CDR1 SNHLY, CDR2 FYNNEI. This CDR3 has 12 amino acids. V shed 9 bases and J 8 bases; nucleotides not matched to a gene: 6. CDR3 residues: CARETGGDTIYF. CDR3 bases: TGTGCCAGAGAAACAGGGGGGGACACCATATATTTT.

The chain recombines TRBV6-5 with TRBJ1-2; the match to TRBD1 covers 7 bases. The junction had 10 bases not matched to a gene; V was cut back by 11 bases and J by 4 bases. CDR3 length: 13 residues. CDR1 and CDR2 (germline): MNHEY, SVGAGI. CDR3 residues: CAGGQPATYGYTF. CDR3 bases: TGTGCCGGGGGACAGCCCGCTACCTATGGCTACACCTTC.